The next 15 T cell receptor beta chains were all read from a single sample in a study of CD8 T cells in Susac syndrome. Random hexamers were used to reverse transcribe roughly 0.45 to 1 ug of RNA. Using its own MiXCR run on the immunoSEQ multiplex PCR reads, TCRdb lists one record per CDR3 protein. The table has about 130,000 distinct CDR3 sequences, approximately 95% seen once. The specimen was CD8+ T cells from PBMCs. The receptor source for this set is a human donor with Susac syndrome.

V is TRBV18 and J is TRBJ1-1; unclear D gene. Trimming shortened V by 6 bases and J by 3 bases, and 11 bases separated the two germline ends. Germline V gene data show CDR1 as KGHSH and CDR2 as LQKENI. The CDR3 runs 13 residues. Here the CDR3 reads CASSKALYTEAFF. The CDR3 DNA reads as TGTGCCAGCTCGAAGGCATTGTACACTGAAGCTTTCTTT.

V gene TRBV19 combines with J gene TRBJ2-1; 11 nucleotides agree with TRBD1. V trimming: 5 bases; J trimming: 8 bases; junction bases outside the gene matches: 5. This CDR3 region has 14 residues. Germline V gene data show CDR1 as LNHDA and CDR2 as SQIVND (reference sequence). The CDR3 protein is CASSGGQGGDEQFF. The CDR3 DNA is TGTGCCAGTAGTGGGGGACAGGGGGGCGATGAGCAGTTCTTC.

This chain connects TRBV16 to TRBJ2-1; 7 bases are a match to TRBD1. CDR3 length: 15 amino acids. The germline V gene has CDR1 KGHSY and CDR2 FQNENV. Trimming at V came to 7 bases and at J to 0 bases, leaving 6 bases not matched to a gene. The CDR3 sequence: CASTTGQRSYNEQFF. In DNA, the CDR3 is TGTGCCAGCACCACGGGACAGCGCTCCTACAATGAGCAGTTCTTC. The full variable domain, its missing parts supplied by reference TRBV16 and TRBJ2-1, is GEEVAQTPKHLVRGEGQKAKLYCAPIKGHSYVFWYQQVLKNEFKFLISFQNENVFDETGMPKERFSAKCLPNSPCSLEIQATKLEDSAVYFCASTTGQRSYNEQFFGPGTRLTVL.

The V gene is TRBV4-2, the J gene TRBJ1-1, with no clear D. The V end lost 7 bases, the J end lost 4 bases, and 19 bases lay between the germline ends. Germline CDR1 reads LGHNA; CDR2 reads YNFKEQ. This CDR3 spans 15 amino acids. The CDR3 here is CASNPPGVLFTEAFF. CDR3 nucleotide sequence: TGTGCCAGCAACCCCCCCGGCGTGCTTTTCACTGAAGCTTTCTTT.

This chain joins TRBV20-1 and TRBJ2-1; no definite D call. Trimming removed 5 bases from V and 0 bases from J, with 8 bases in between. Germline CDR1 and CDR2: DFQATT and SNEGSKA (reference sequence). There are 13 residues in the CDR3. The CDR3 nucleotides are TGCAGTGCTGAGGACGACTCCTACAATGAGCAGTTCTTC. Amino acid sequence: CSAEDDSYNEQFF.

The CDR3, as DNA: TGTGCCAGCGCACGCACAGATACGCAGTATTTT. As protein: CASARTDTQYF. V is TRBV13 and J is TRBJ2-3; D is unclear. The CDR3 is made up of 11 amino acids. With 8 bases removed from V and 1 base from J, the gap between germline ends came to 4 bases. Germline V CDR1 and CDR2: PRHDT, FYEKMQ (reference sequence). Complete variable domain (other parts from reference TRBV13 and TRBJ2-3): AAGVIQSPRHLIKEKRETATLKCYPIPRHDTVYWYQQGPGQDPQFLISFYEKMQSDKGSIPDRFSAQQFSDYHSELNMSSLELGDSALYFCASARTDTQYFGPGTRLTVL.

This CDR3 reads CASSEKTSGTYEQYF. The CDR3 DNA is TGTGCCAGCAGTGAAAAGACTAGCGGTACCTACGAGCAGTACTTC. This chain links TRBV6-1 with TRBJ2-7, with 9 bases matching TRBD2. The trim removed 2 bases at V and 2 bases at J, leaving 4 bases unmatched. This CDR3 region has 15 residues. Germline V CDR1 and CDR2: MNHNS, SASEGT.

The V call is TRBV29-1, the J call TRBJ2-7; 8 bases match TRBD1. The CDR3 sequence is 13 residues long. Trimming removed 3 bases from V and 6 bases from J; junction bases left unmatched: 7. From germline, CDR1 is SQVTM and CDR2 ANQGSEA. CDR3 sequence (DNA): TGCAGCGTTGACGGACAGGGAGGAAGCGAGCAGTACTTC. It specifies CSVDGQGGSEQYF.

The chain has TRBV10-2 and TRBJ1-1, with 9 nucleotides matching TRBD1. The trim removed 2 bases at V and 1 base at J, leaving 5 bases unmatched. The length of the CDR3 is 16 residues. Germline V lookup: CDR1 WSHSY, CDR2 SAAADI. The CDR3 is CASSEGQGWGNTEAFF. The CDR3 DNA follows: TGCGCCAGCAGTGAGGGACAGGGGTGGGGGAACACTGAAGCTTTCTTT.

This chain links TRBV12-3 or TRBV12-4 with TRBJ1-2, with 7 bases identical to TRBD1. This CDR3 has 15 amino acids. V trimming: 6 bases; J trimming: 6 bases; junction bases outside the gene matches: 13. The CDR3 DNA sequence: TGTGCCAGCAGCCTCCGGGGGGACAGCCGAAATGGCTACACCTTC. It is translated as CASSLRGDSRNGYTF.

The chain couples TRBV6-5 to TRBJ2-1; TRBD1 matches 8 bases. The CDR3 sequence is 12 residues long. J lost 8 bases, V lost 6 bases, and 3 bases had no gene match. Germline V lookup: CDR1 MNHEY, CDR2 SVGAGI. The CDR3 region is CASSSGGDEQFF. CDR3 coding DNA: TGTGCCAGCAGCTCAGGGGGCGATGAGCAGTTCTTC.

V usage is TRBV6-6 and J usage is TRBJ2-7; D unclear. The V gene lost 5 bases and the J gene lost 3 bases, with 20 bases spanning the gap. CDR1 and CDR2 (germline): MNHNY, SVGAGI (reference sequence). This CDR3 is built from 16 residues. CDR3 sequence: CASSHGGDGGDYEQYF. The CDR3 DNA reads TGTGCCAGCAGTCACGGCGGCGACGGCGGAGACTACGAGCAGTACTTC.

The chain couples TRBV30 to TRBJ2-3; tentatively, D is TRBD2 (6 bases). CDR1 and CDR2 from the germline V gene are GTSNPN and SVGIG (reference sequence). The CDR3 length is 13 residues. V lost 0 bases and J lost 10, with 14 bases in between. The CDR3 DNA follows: TGTGCCTGGAGTGTCCGGGACTCAGAGGCGCAGTATTTT. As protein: CAWSVRDSEAQYF.

The CDR3 region is CASSLDNEQFF. The CDR3 DNA reads as TGTGCCAGCAGCTTAGACAATGAGCAGTTCTTC. The chain links TRBV13 to TRBJ2-1, with unresolved D. V lost 1 base and J lost 5, with 0 bases in between. CDR3 length equals 11 residues. Germline CDR1 PRHDT, CDR2 FYEKMQ (reference sequence).

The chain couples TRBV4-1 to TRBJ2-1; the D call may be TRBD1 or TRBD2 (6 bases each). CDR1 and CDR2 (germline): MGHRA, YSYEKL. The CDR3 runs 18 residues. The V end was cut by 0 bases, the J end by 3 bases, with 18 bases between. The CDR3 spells CASSQDPRGGRYYNEQFF. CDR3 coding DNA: TGCGCCAGCAGCCAAGATCCCCGAGGGGGGAGATACTACAATGAGCAGTTCTTC.